The present TCR beta chain was sequenced within a study of identical twins (dated by TCRdb to the mid-2010s). General notes on the study: To test whether fetal clonotypes persist, this study deep-sequenced TCR alpha and beta repertoires from monozygotic twins, from unrelated adults of various ages, and from cord blood. To rule out contamination, replicate twin experiments were performed at different times with different library preparation protocols.

The library was generated by 5' RACE. The sequencer was an Illumina HiSeq 2000. Template switching added a universal primer binding site, and the final cDNA carried a unique molecular identifier that allowed TCR cDNA molecules to be counted accurately. First-strand cDNA for TCR alpha and beta chains was synthesized from specific primers in the conserved constant-segment region. To control for contamination, each cDNA library was double barcoded with a SMART-Mk sample barcode plus Illumina barcodes. TruSeq adapter sequences and Illumina sample barcodes were added in two successive PCR steps. TCR alpha and beta cDNA libraries were sequenced on the Illumina HiSeq platform with custom primers. As for how the authors treated the data: Raw reads were processed with MiGEC to extract unique molecular identifiers, and MiXCR was used to determine CDR3 positions. For each individual, recombination models were inferred using an EM algorithm with the repgenHMM and IGoR tools. The tcR package in R was used for shared clonotype analysis, with sharing normalized by the product of cloneset sizes. To study raw recombination free of thymic and clonal selection effects, out-of-frame nonproductive sequences were analyzed. TCRdb handled the public reads itself, with Q25 trimming in fastp and clone calling in MiXCR, and kept productive beta chains. CDR3 protein sequences are deduplicated, and each keeps its most common genes and DNA. None of the V and J calls come from the authors' own analysis; TCRdb made them. The sample table shows approximately 1.8 million distinct CDR3 sequences, and around a third are seen once. The top ten hold more than 0.25% of the sample.

General study outcomes and caveats: Because the same donors could not be followed over many years, the conclusions relied on cross-sectional statistical analysis. Invariant T cells such as MAIT and iNKT could partly confound zero-insertion analyses, although diverse VJ usage argued against such confounding for most clonotypes. Recombination models systematically underestimated out-of-frame TCR alpha sharing in monozygotic twins but agreed with sharing between unrelated individuals. The excess sharing between twins in beta out-of-frame sequences was weaker because fewer shared sequences reduced the signal-to-noise ratio. Abundant cord blood beta clonotypes carried fewer insertions; young adult naive repertoires showed a weaker similar trend, while memory repertoires showed none. Compared with coincidental sharing between unrelated individuals, an excess of low generation-probability sequences was observed among out-of-frame TCR alpha sequences shared between twins.

This clonotype is a singleton in its sample. Its antigen is still unknown. No much larger clonotype is one base removed from it; base qualities were not supplied. Every donor was a healthy Caucasian. Based on the germline V gene (reference sequence), the CDR1 and CDR2 sequences are LGHDT and YNNKEL. Counted from cysteine to phenylalanine, this CDR3 has 17 amino acids. Only the CDR3 region is kept as DNA, spanning 51 bases read in frame from base 1. A distance of 22 bases separates the germline ends of V and J, which lose 5 bases and 2 bases respectively. The sequence was collected from a newborn girl in good health. The chain was built from TRBV3-1 and TRBJ2-7, with TRBD2 perhaps the D gene, on 6 matching bases. Specimen: cord blood. The CDR3 in this case is CASSDEDFGTPTYEQYF. The bases read TGTGCCAGCAGCGACGAAGACTTCGGGACTCCAACCTACGAGCAGTACTTC.